A single sample is the source of the 23 T cell receptor beta chains below, sequenced in a study of T cell repertoires in cytomegalovirus infection. MiXCR was run by TCRdb on the reads, yielding one entry per CDR3 protein. The table has around 290,000 distinct CDR3 sequences, roughly 25% seen once. Sequenced: PBMCs. The receptors shown here come from a human donor in good health (CMV status not recorded). Some clones in this sample may be carry-over from other donors' samples.

This clonotype was detected only once. Since a much larger clone is just one base distant, this may be a read error. The genes are TRBV6-2 or TRBV6-3 and TRBJ1-1, with D perhaps matching TRBD1 (6 bases). In germline, CDR1 is MNHEY, CDR2 SVGEGT. V lost 2 bases to trimming and J lost 4 bases, with 14 bases between them. The length of the CDR3 is 15 residues. The CDR3 spells CASSYHWGLSTEAFF. The DNA for the CDR3 is TGTGCCAGCAGTTACCACTGGGGGCTGAGCACTGAAGCTTTCTTT.

This clonotype is a singleton in its sample. This sequence joins TRBV2 and TRBJ2-5; 8 positions agree with TRBD2. With V trimmed by 6 bases and J by 5 bases, 17 bases remained unmatched. This CDR3 has 17 residues. Germline assignment: CDR1 SNHLY and CDR2 FYNNEI. This chain's CDR3 is CASRPGGGRGFMETQYF. The CDR3 DNA reads as TGTGCCAGCAGACCGGGGGGGGGGCGAGGATTTATGGAGACCCAGTACTTC.

The chain uses TRBV10-3 and TRBJ2-7; D is perhaps TRBD1 or TRBD2 (5 bases each). This CDR3 has 13 residues. The V gene lost 7 bases and the J gene lost 3 bases, with 13 bases spanning the gap. The germline V gene encodes CDR1 ENHRY and CDR2 SYGVKD. The CDR3 nucleotides are TGTGCCATCACCCGGGACCGGTACTACGAGCAGTACTTC. It encodes CAITRDRYYEQYF.

This clonotype was found a few times. The chain recombines TRBV20-1 with TRBJ1-2; 10 bases agree with TRBD1. After removal of 5 bases from V and 8 bases from J, the junction contained 5 bases not matched to a gene. CDR1 is DFQATT, CDR2 SNEGSKA, per germline (reference sequence). The CDR3 consists of 12 residues. The CDR3 region has the DNA TGCAGTGCTCCGGGGACAGGGGCAGGCTACACCTTC. It yields the protein CSAPGTGAGYTF.

About this clonotype: A much more abundant neighbour one base away suggests this may be a read error. This chain links TRBV5-6 with TRBJ1-2; D is undetermined. The CDR3 length is 12 residues. Germline lookup yields CDR1 SGHDT and CDR2 YYEEEE. V shed 4 bases and J shed 0 bases, with 4 bases lying between them. The CDR3 loop is CASSPANYGYTF. The CDR3 region has the DNA TGTGCCAGCAGCCCAGCTAACTATGGCTACACCTTC.

This clonotype was counted many times. The V and J genes are TRBV11-3 and TRBJ1-1; no definite D call. V was cut by 5 bases and J by 2 bases, with 6 bases left in between. The germline V gene encodes CDR1 SGHNT and CDR2 YENEEA. This CDR3 contains 12 residues. The DNA of the CDR3 is TGTGCCAGCAGCCGCCTAAACACTGAAGCTTTCTTT. This translates into CASSRLNTEAFF. Full variable domain (missing parts from reference TRBV11-3 and TRBJ1-1): EAGVVQSPRYKIIEKKQPVAFWCNPISGHNTLYWYLQNLGQGPELLIRYENEEAVDDSQLPKDRFSAERLKGVDSTLKIQPAELGDSAVYLCASSRLNTEAFFGQGTRLTVV.

There are a few counts of this clonotype. The rearrangement links TRBV5-4 to TRBJ2-1, with D possibly TRBD2 on 7 matching bases. V was pared by 4 bases and J by 0 bases, with 14 bases between. The CDR3 runs 16 residues. The germline V gene has CDR1 SGHNT and CDR2 YYREEE (reference sequence). CDR3 DNA: TGTGCCAGCAGCGGAGGGGGGGGCCACTCCTACAATGAGCAGTTCTTC. This encodes CASSGGGGHSYNEQFF.

This clonotype has more than one count but fewer than ten. The chain combines TRBV10-3 with TRBJ2-2; D possibly corresponds to TRBD2 (5 bases). Germline-derived CDR1 and CDR2 are ENHRY and SYGVKD. V was pared by 0 bases and J by 4 bases, with 15 bases between. The CDR3 has 17 residues. The CDR3, as DNA: TGTGCCATCAGTGAGTCCTCCCGGGCGGGCGCCACCGGGGAGCTGTTTTTT. This sequence encodes CAISESSRAGATGELFF.

This clonotype was seen a handful of times. This rearrangement joins TRBV20-1 to TRBJ2-6, with 11 bases that match TRBD1. The trim removed 0 bases at V and 3 bases at J, leaving 13 bases unmatched. The CDR3 extends over 20 amino acids. Germline V CDR1 and CDR2: DFQATT, SNEGSKA (reference sequence). The CDR3 coding sequence is TGCAGTGCTAGAGAGTCTCTGGCCGGACAGGGGGCGCATGGGGCCAACGTCCTGACTTTC. Amino acid sequence: CSARESLAGQGAHGANVLTF.

The chain has TRBV7-2 and TRBJ2-1; no clear D. Germline V lookup: CDR1 SGHTA, CDR2 FQGNSA. This CDR3 contains 12 residues. The V end was cut by 5 bases, the J end by 10 bases, with 12 bases between. Here the CDR3 DNA reads TGTGCCAGCAGCCCCGGATATGGGGAGCAGTTCTTC. Its protein product is CASSPGYGEQFF. The complete variable domain, with remaining parts taken from reference TRBV7-2 and TRBJ2-1, reads GAGVSQSPSNKVTEKGKDVELRCDPISGHTALYWYRQSLGQGLEFLIYFQGNSAPDKSGLPSDRFSAERTGGSVSTLTIQRTQQEDSAVYLCASSPGYGEQFFGPGTRLTVL.

J is TRBJ1-2 and V is TRBV25-1; TRBD1 matches at 11 bases. The CDR3 contains 14 residues. Germline V CDR1 and CDR2: MGHDK, SYGVNS. V shed 5 bases and J 8 bases; nucleotides not matched to a gene: 7. CDR3 coding DNA: TGTGCCAGCAGTCTAAGCGGACAGGGGGCCGGCTACACCTTC. This gives the protein CASSLSGQGAGYTF.

This clonotype came up many times. The V and J genes are TRBV11-1 and TRBJ2-3; 10 bases match TRBD1. The V gene's germline CDR1 is SGHAT and CDR2 FQDESV (reference sequence). V was clipped by 3 bases and J by 3 bases; unmatched bases: 6. This CDR3 is built from 16 residues. CDR3 nucleotide sequence: TGTGCCAGCAGCTTCCGGACAGGGGGGTGGACAGATACGCAGTATTTT. It encodes CASSFRTGGWTDTQYF.

The V and J genes are TRBV27 and TRBJ2-2, with D uncertain. The CDR3 has 12 residues. Between the trimmed V and J ends, which lost 3 bases and 6 bases, there was a span of 5 bases. Looked up from germline, CDR1 is MNHEY and CDR2 is SMNVEV (reference sequence). CDR3 DNA: TGTGCCAGCAGTTTTTTATCCGGGGAGCTGTTTTTT. This gives the protein CASSFLSGELFF.

This clonotype was seen a handful of times. The chain carries TRBV29-1 and TRBJ1-1, with D perhaps matching TRBD1 (5 bases). The V and J ends lost 5 bases and 1 base respectively, with 14 bases between them. Germline V gene sequence: CDR1 SQVTM, CDR2 ANQGSEA. The CDR3 extends over 14 amino acids. In DNA, the CDR3 is TGCAGCGTTAAGAAAGGACACCCGAACACTGAAGCTTTCTTT. Its translation: CSVKKGHPNTEAFF.

This clonotype was seen a few times. The rearrangement joins TRBV2 to TRBJ1-5; no firm D call. CDR1 and CDR2 from the germline V gene are SNHLY and FYNNEI. This CDR3 region has 18 residues. V was shortened by 6 bases and J by 1 base, with 22 bases between the two germline ends. Here the CDR3 reads CASSTLPRMPGSNQPQHF. CDR3 bases: TGTGCCAGCAGCACCCTCCCCCGGATGCCGGGGAGCAATCAGCCCCAGCATTTT.

The CDR3 bases are TGTGCCAGCAGCTTAGTACCCCGGGGAGATACGCAGTATTTT. As protein: CASSLVPRGDTQYF. V gene TRBV7-2 combines with J gene TRBJ2-3, with D possibly TRBD2 on 5 matching bases. Trimming left V 1 base short and J 5 bases short, with 10 bases between. The germline CDR1 and CDR2 sequences are SGHTA and FQGNSA. The CDR3 consists of 14 residues.

The chain recombines TRBV28 with TRBJ2-3, with 7 bases lining up with TRBD2. The CDR3 is 14 residues long. V lost 2 bases and J lost 6; bases outside the gene matches: 5. Germline V gene data show CDR1 as MDHEN and CDR2 as SYDVKM. The CDR3 sequence is CASSLGGRGDTQYF. CDR3 nucleotide sequence: TGTGCCAGCAGTTTAGGCGGGAGAGGCGATACGCAGTATTTT.

The chain combines TRBV7-2 with TRBJ2-1; D may correspond to TRBD1 or TRBD2 (5 bases each). The V gene's germline CDR1 is SGHTA and CDR2 FQGNSA. This CDR3 spans 13 amino acids. Trimming shortened V by 6 bases and J by 13 bases, and 19 bases separated the two germline ends. The CDR3 loop is CASSPSGPGLQFF. DNA of the CDR3: TGTGCCAGCAGTCCCTCGGGGCCTGGGCTCCAGTTCTTC. Drawing the rest from reference TRBV7-2 and TRBJ2-1, the complete variable domain is GAGVSQSPSNKVTEKGKDVELRCDPISGHTALYWYRQSLGQGLEFLIYFQGNSAPDKSGLPSDRFSAERTGGSVSTLTIQRTQQEDSAVYLCASSPSGPGLQFFGPGTRLTVL.

This clonotype was seen only a few times. The gene calls are TRBV11-2 and TRBJ2-2; TRBD1 agrees at 7 bases. The V segment lost 4 bases and the J segment 6 bases; nucleotides outside the gene matches: 8. This CDR3 spans 15 amino acids. CDR1 and CDR2 from the germline V gene are SGHAT and FQNNGV. CDR3 in DNA: TGTGCCAGCAGCTCTACAGGGGTGAGGTCCGGGGAGCTGTTTTTT. Translating it yields CASSSTGVRSGELFF.

This clonotype appeared many times. The chain joins TRBV7-6 to TRBJ2-1; D might be TRBD2 (5 bases). The germline gives CDR1 SGHVS, CDR2 FNYEAQ. Trimming left V 1 base short and J 6 bases short, with 13 bases between. This CDR3 is built from 15 residues. CDR3: CASSLGLAAGNEQFF. DNA for the CDR3: TGTGCCAGCAGCTTAGGGCTAGCTGCGGGCAATGAGCAGTTCTTC.

The V call is TRBV20-1, the J call TRBJ2-5; 7 nucleotides match TRBD2. The CDR3 length is 15 residues. V shed 6 bases and J 2 bases; nucleotides not matched to a gene: 12. Germline V gene sequence: CDR1 DFQATT, CDR2 SNEGSKA (reference sequence). The CDR3 region has the DNA TGCAGTGCAAGCCCCCCCGGGGGACTACAAGAGACCCAGTACTTC. Translated, it gives CSASPPGGLQETQYF.

The V call is TRBV6-2 or TRBV6-3, the J call TRBJ2-1; D remains unclear. Trimming took 10 bases from V and 0 from J, leaving 10 bases between them. The CDR3 runs 13 residues. Germline loops: CDR1 MNHEY, CDR2 SVGEGT. The CDR3 DNA is TGTGCCACAGGTCCTTTCTCCTACAATGAGCAGTTCTTC. It translates to CATGPFSYNEQFF.

The gene calls are TRBV28 and TRBJ2-1, with 16 bases lining up with TRBD2. V was pared by 3 bases and J by 2 bases, with 13 bases of the junction left unmatched. The CDR3 sequence is 21 residues long. Germline values: CDR1 MDHEN, CDR2 SYDVKM. The CDR3 bases are TGTGCCAGCAGTTTGGGACCGGGACTAGCGGGAGGGAGTGGGACCTACAATGAGCAGTTCTTC. Amino acids: CASSLGPGLAGGSGTYNEQFF.